What follows describes a single T cell receptor beta chain. Its antigen remains unidentified. This record belongs to a study of T cell clonotyping in hematopoietic cell transplantation. Some clones are missing from TCRdb's copy, which holds only in-frame ones; the method was immunoSEQ multiplex PCR. Here the sample spans thousands of clones, roughly 89% being singletons. Points from the study as a whole: Recipient TCR diversity dropped after transplant; expanded clonotypes rose from day 30 to 180.

The V end lost 0 bases, the J end lost 9 bases, and 15 bases lay between the germline ends. Looked up from germline, CDR1 is SGDLS and CDR2 is YYNGEE. This CDR3 is built from 14 residues. Material: peripheral blood mononuclear cells, obtained at the time of graft-versus-host disease after allogeneic stem cell transplant. The sequence derives from a male patient aged 60 to 75 who had an allogeneic stem cell transplant from a related donor, so the T cells may come from the graft donor. Some clones in this sample may be carry-over from other donors' samples. The rearrangement links TRBV9 to TRBJ1-2, with D tentatively TRBD1 (5 bases). The CDR3 DNA reads TGTGCCAGCAGCGTAGGGGGGGAGGGCCTGAGCTACACCTTC. Protein product: CASSVGGEGLSYTF.